Listed below are T cell receptor beta chains from one sample, sequenced in a study of blood T cell repertoires in COVID-19. Sequencing was performed with immunoSEQ multiplex PCR; in TCRdb, only in-frame clones are kept and a portion is missing. The data hold around 100,000 clones, with around nine tenths observed a single time. Source material: peripheral blood. The receptors were gathered from a man aged 45-60 years with active or convalescent COVID-19. Each CDR3 is given with its conserved first and last residue. D genes are given only for firm matches. Clone size, where shown, is once, few, many, or a class for clones that have expanded.

size | length | J | V | D | DNA | CDR3
NA | 14 | TRBJ2-3 | TRBV10-3 | NA | TGTGCCATCAGTGAGGTTTATAGCACAGATACGCAGTATTTT | CAISEVYSTDTQYF
NA | 13 | TRBJ1-4 | TRBV11-2 | NA | TGTGCCAGCAGCTTATCTACTAATGAAAAACTGTTTTTT | CASSLSTNEKLFF
NA | 14 | TRBJ2-4 | TRBV9 | TRBD2 | TGTGCCAGCAGCGTAGATGGTAGCGGGGGGCAGTCGTACTTC | CASSVDGSGGQSYF
once | 14 | TRBJ2-2 | TRBV5-1 | TRBD2 | TGCGCCAGCAGGGGTACGGGAGGCACCGGGGAGCTGTTTTTT | CASRGTGGTGELFF
NA | 16 | TRBJ2-1 | TRBV5-1 | TRBD2 | TGCGCCAGCAGCTCCCCTAGCGGGGGCCTTTACAATGAGCAGTTCTTC | CASSSPSGGLYNEQFF
NA | 11 | TRBJ1-1 | TRBV3-1/TRBV3-2 | TRBD1 | TGTGCCAGCAGACAGGGGGCTGAAGCTTTCTTT | CASRQGAEAFF
NA | 15 | TRBJ2-2 | TRBV2 | TRBD2 | TGTGCCAGCACCGGACTAGCGGGTGACACCGGGGAGCTGTTTTTT | CASTGLAGDTGELFF
NA | 14 | TRBJ1-1 | TRBV6-5 | TRBD1 | TGTGCCAGCAGCCGACAGGGGGCGATGACTGAAGCTTTCTTT | CASSRQGAMTEAFF
NA | 14 | TRBJ1-5 | TRBV2 | NA | TGTGCCAGCAGTGGCGGGAAGAGCAATCAGCCCCAGCATTTT | CASSGGKSNQPQHF
NA | 14 | TRBJ1-6 | TRBV9 | NA | TGTGCCAGCAGCTCCGGGGAATTAAATTCACCCCTCCACTTT | CASSSGELNSPLHF
NA | 13 | TRBJ1-1 | TRBV28 | NA | TGTGCCAGCAGATCCCAGGCGAACACTGAAGCTTTCTTT | CASRSQANTEAFF
NA | 13 | TRBJ2-1 | TRBV9 | NA | TGTGCCAGCAGCCCCCGCGTTTCCGATGAGCAGTTCTTC | CASSPRVSDEQFF
NA | 12 | TRBJ1-5 | TRBV6-1 | NA | TGTGCCAGCAGTGAAGGGCCTGTACCCCAGCATTTT | CASSEGPVPQHF
NA | 15 | TRBJ1-2 | TRBV7-2 | TRBD1 | TGTGCCAGCAGCTTAGCAAGGGACAGGCTGGATGGCTACACCTTC | CASSLARDRLDGYTF
NA | 13 | TRBJ1-6 | TRBV30 | NA | TGTGCCTGGAGTGCAGGCCCTCTGTCACCCCTCCACTTT | CAWSAGPLSPLHF
NA | 21 | TRBJ2-6 | TRBV18 | NA | TGTGCCAGCTCACCATATGTAGGAAGCGCTTTCGGAGACTCTGGGGCCAACGTCCTGACTTTC | CASSPYVGSAFGDSGANVLTF
few | 15 | TRBJ1-1 | TRBV7-9 | TRBD1 | TGTGCCAGCAGCTTAGGGACAGGACGGATGGGTGAAGCTTTCTTT | CASSLGTGRMGEAFF
few | 14 | TRBJ2-3 | TRBV9 | TRBD1 | TGTGCCAGCAGCGTAGTTCCAGGGGGAGATACGCAGTATTTT | CASSVVPGGDTQYF
few | 13 | TRBJ2-3 | TRBV29-1 | NA | TGCAGCGTTGTCAGGGGGGCTACAGATACGCAGTATTTT | CSVVRGATDTQYF
NA | 14 | TRBJ1-1 | TRBV2 | TRBD1 | TGTGCCAGCAGAAATGACAGGGTTGACACTGAAGCTTTCTTT | CASRNDRVDTEAFF
NA | 17 | TRBJ2-7 | TRBV4-3 | TRBD1 | TGCGCCAGCAGCCAAGACTCCCAGGGGACAGGGTGGAACGAGCAGTACTTC | CASSQDSQGTGWNEQYF
few | 16 | TRBJ2-5 | TRBV7-8 | TRBD2 | TGTGCCAGCAGCTTCGGGGCTAGCGGTCTCCAAGAGACCCAGTACTTC | CASSFGASGLQETQYF
NA | 14 | TRBJ2-2 | TRBV19 | TRBD2 | TGTGCCAGCAGACTAGCGGGGGGAACCGGGGAGCTGTTTTTT | CASRLAGGTGELFF
NA | 13 | TRBJ2-1 | TRBV18 | NA | TGTGCCAGCTCACCGGGTAGGAGCAATGAGCAGTTCTTC | CASSPGRSNEQFF
few | 16 | TRBJ1-5 | TRBV5-1 | TRBD1 | TGCGCCAGCAGCACCGGGACAGGGGGCGGCAATCAGCCCCAGCATTTT | CASSTGTGGGNQPQHF
few | 14 | TRBJ1-2 | TRBV14 | NA | TGTGCCAGCAGCCAAGGACATTCAAACTATGGCTACACCTTC | CASSQGHSNYGYTF
NA | 15 | TRBJ2-5 | TRBV28 | TRBD1 | TGTGCCAGCAGTTTACCCACAGGGGCCAAAGAGACCCAGTACTTC | CASSLPTGAKETQYF
NA | 14 | TRBJ2-7 | TRBV3-1/TRBV3-2 | NA | TGTGCCAGCAGCCAAGATTGTGGGCCCTACGAGCAGTACTTC | CASSQDCGPYEQYF
NA | 18 | TRBJ2-2 | TRBV5-1 | TRBD2 | TGCGCCAGCAGCTCGTACTATACTAGCGGGGGTTGGACCGGGGAGCTGTTTTTT | CASSSYYTSGGWTGELFF
NA | 14 | TRBJ1-4 | TRBV4-1 | NA | TGCGCCAGCAGCCAAGATGGGAAAGGGGCGATGCTGTTTTTT | CASSQDGKGAMLFF
NA | 16 | TRBJ2-5 | TRBV5-1 | NA | TGCGCCAGCAGCTTGGCCCGTGGAGCGGCGGTGGAGACCCAGTACTTC | CASSLARGAAVETQYF
NA | 13 | TRBJ2-5 | TRBV7-2 | NA | TGTGCCAGCAGCACAGCCTCGATGGGGACCCAGTACTTC | CASSTASMGTQYF
NA | 15 | TRBJ1-2 | TRBV13 | NA | TGTGCCAGCAGCTTAGGCCGGGACATCAACTATGGCTACACCTTC | CASSLGRDINYGYTF
NA | 15 | TRBJ2-7 | TRBV18 | NA | TGTGCCAGCTCCCTTTCCCCTTCAGGGGTCTACGAGCAGTACTTC | CASSLSPSGVYEQYF
NA | 16 | TRBJ2-5 | TRBV2 | TRBD2 | TGTGCCAGCAGCCCCGGAGGGACTAGCGGGGGGAAGACCCAGTACTTC | CASSPGGTSGGKTQYF
NA | 15 | TRBJ1-4 | TRBV6-5 | TRBD1 | TGTGCCACTGGGGACAGAAGTGCAACTAATGAAAAACTGTTTTTT | CATGDRSATNEKLFF
NA | 17 | TRBJ2-2 | TRBV27 | TRBD2 | TGTGCCAGCAGTTTAGGGCTAGCGGGGTGGAACACCGGGGAGCTGTTTTTT | CASSLGLAGWNTGELFF
NA | 14 | TRBJ1-4 | TRBV19 | NA | TGTGCCAGTAACCCGAGGCAGGGTGGTGAAAAACTGTTTTTT | CASNPRQGGEKLFF
NA | 12 | TRBJ2-7 | TRBV28 | NA | TGTGCCAGCAGTACCAGGGGATACGAGCAGTACTTC | CASSTRGYEQYF
NA | 13 | TRBJ2-5 | TRBV29-1 | NA | TGCAGCGTTGAAGCCCGACTAGTGAAGACCCAGTACTTC | CSVEARLVKTQYF
once | 14 | TRBJ1-4 | TRBV5-1 | TRBD1 | TGCGCCAGCAGCTCAGGGGGCCCGACGGAAAAACTGTTTTTT | CASSSGGPTEKLFF
NA | 15 | TRBJ1-2 | TRBV27 | TRBD1 | TGTGCCAGCAGTTTAACTTGGGACAGCTTCTATGGCTACACCTTC | CASSLTWDSFYGYTF
NA | 13 | TRBJ2-3 | TRBV5-5 | NA | TGTGCCAGCAGCTTTCTAGCGCTAGATACGCAGTATTTT | CASSFLALDTQYF
NA | 15 | TRBJ2-2 | TRBV5-1 | NA | TGCGCCAGCAGCTCGGGTGGTACGAACACCGGGGAGCTGTTTTTT | CASSSGGTNTGELFF
few | 15 | TRBJ1-1 | TRBV18 | NA | TGTGCCAGCTCACCACCTCAGGGGTTAAACACTGAAGCTTTCTTT | CASSPPQGLNTEAFF
few | 14 | TRBJ2-4 | TRBV2 | NA | TGTGCCAGCAGTTATAGCGGAGCCAAAAACATTCAGTACTTC | CASSYSGAKNIQYF
NA | 13 | TRBJ2-5 | TRBV2 | NA | TGTGCCAGCAGGTCCGGGAGCCGGGAGACCCAGTACTTC | CASRSGSRETQYF
NA | 15 | TRBJ2-7 | TRBV7-2 | TRBD2 | TGTGCCAGCAGCTTAGGCGGGGGGGAGGGCTACGAGCAGTACTTC | CASSLGGGEGYEQYF
NA | 13 | TRBJ2-2 | TRBV13 | NA | TGTGCCAGCAGCTTGGAGGGAGCCGGGGAGCTGTTTTTT | CASSLEGAGELFF
NA | 15 | TRBJ1-2 | TRBV7-9 | TRBD1 | TGTGCCAGCAGCTCCTTGGACAGGGGCGACTATGGCTACACCTTC | CASSSLDRGDYGYTF
NA | 14 | TRBJ2-5 | TRBV30 | NA | TGTGCCTGGAGTGTAGGAACTAGCCAAGAGACCCAGTACTTC | CAWSVGTSQETQYF
NA | 14 | TRBJ2-5 | TRBV6-5 | TRBD2 | TGTGCCAGCAGCGGTTCGGGGGGCCAAGAGACCCAGTACTTC | CASSGSGGQETQYF
NA | 15 | TRBJ1-1 | TRBV10-3 | TRBD1 | TGTGCCATCAGTGTCAGGGGGGAGTTCGACACTGAAGCTTTCTTT | CAISVRGEFDTEAFF
NA | 15 | TRBJ1-3 | TRBV10-3 | TRBD1 | TGTGCCATCAACCCGGACAGGGGAGGCGGAAACACCATATATTTT | CAINPDRGGGNTIYF
NA | 13 | TRBJ1-4 | TRBV30 | NA | TGTGCCTGGAGTGGAGAAACAGTGGGAAAACTGTTTTTT | CAWSGETVGKLFF
NA | 14 | TRBJ1-2 | TRBV5-4 | NA | TGTGCCAGCAGCTTGGAGACAGGAAACTATGGCTACACCTTC | CASSLETGNYGYTF
NA | 15 | TRBJ2-1 | TRBV27 | NA | TGTGCCAGCAGTCCGAGTTTGTTGGGGGGGCATGAGCAGTTCTTC | CASSPSLLGGHEQFF
NA | 13 | TRBJ2-1 | TRBV25-1 | TRBD2 | TGTGCCAGCAGAAGGGAGGGTTACAATGAGCAGTTCTTC | CASRREGYNEQFF
NA | 14 | TRBJ2-3 | TRBV7-2 | NA | TGTGCCAGCAGCTTAGATAGCGCGACAGATACGCAGTATTTT | CASSLDSATDTQYF